A selection of T cell receptor beta chains follows, all from one sample in a study of T-cell memory formation after mild COVID-19. TCRdb called the 5' RACE reads again in MiXCR, with one record for every CDR3 protein. The sample lists 350,000 to 550,000 distinct CDR3 sequences, approximately 19% occurring once. Sample: PBMCs or a T cell subset sorted from them (not recorded which). Source of these receptors: a young man who had mild COVID-19 (a few samples of this study predate the infection). Cell type and time point are not known. Each CDR3 is given with its conserved first and last residue. D genes are given only for firm matches. Not all rows give a size; the values are once, few, many and, for expanded clones, a class.

d_gene: TRBD1
v_gene: TRBV12-3/TRBV12-4
j_gene: TRBJ1-2
abundance: NA
CDR3nt: TGTGCCAGCTGCTGGACAGGTCGCGGCTACACCTTC
CDR3aa: CASCWTGRGYTF

d_gene: NA
v_gene: TRBV20-1
j_gene: TRBJ2-3
abundance: few
CDR3nt: TGCAGTGCGGAAACAGGAGATACGCAGTATTTT
CDR3aa: CSAETGDTQYF

d_gene: NA
v_gene: TRBV7-8
j_gene: TRBJ2-7
abundance: NA
CDR3nt: TGTGCCAGCAGCGAGGGGGACTCCCCCTACGAGCAGTACTTC
CDR3aa: CASSEGDSPYEQYF

d_gene: TRBD2
v_gene: TRBV3-1
j_gene: TRBJ2-5
abundance: few
CDR3nt: TGTGCCAGCAGCCAGAGGACTAGCGGGGCAGAGACCCAGTACTTC
CDR3aa: CASSQRTSGAETQYF

d_gene: TRBD1
v_gene: TRBV27
j_gene: TRBJ1-1
abundance: many
CDR3nt: TGTGCCAGCAGTTCAACAGGGGGCACTGAAGCTTTCTTT
CDR3aa: CASSSTGGTEAFF

d_gene: NA
v_gene: TRBV10-3
j_gene: TRBJ1-5
abundance: many
CDR3nt: TGTGCCATCAGTCAGGGAGCTACCGGTCAGCCCCAGCATTTT
CDR3aa: CAISQGATGQPQHF

d_gene: NA
v_gene: TRBV4-3
j_gene: TRBJ1-3
abundance: few
CDR3nt: TGCGCCAGCAGCCAGACGACGTTCTCTGGAAACACCATATATTTT
CDR3aa: CASSQTTFSGNTIYF

d_gene: NA
v_gene: TRBV30
j_gene: TRBJ2-7
abundance: few
CDR3nt: TGTGCGACACGGGACAACTACGAGCAGTACTTC
CDR3aa: CATRDNYEQYF

d_gene: NA
v_gene: TRBV5-1
j_gene: TRBJ1-2
abundance: NA
CDR3nt: TGCGCCAGCAGCACACTTGGCTGGGGTGGCTACACCTTC
CDR3aa: CASSTLGWGGYTF

d_gene: TRBD1
v_gene: TRBV11-3
j_gene: TRBJ2-5
abundance: few
CDR3nt: TGTGCCAGCAGCTCGGGACAGTTGGAGACCCAGTACTTC
CDR3aa: CASSSGQLETQYF

d_gene: TRBD1
v_gene: TRBV7-9
j_gene: TRBJ1-6
abundance: few
CDR3nt: TGTGCCAGCAGCACCGGACAGGGGGTGTATTCACCCCTCCACTTT
CDR3aa: CASSTGQGVYSPLHF

d_gene: TRBD1
v_gene: TRBV24-1
j_gene: TRBJ2-5
abundance: few
CDR3nt: TGTGCCACCAGTGATCCACGGACAGGGGGCCGGCGAGAGACCCAGTACTTC
CDR3aa: CATSDPRTGGRRETQYF

d_gene: NA
v_gene: TRBV25-1
j_gene: TRBJ2-1
abundance: few
CDR3nt: TGTGCCAGCAGTGATCGACAAACACGGTACAATGAGCAGTTCTTC
CDR3aa: CASSDRQTRYNEQFF

d_gene: NA
v_gene: TRBV20-1
j_gene: TRBJ1-3
abundance: NA
CDR3nt: TGCAGTGCTAGAGATGCGGGGACCTCTGGAAACACCATATATTTT
CDR3aa: CSARDAGTSGNTIYF